The clone carrying this TCR beta chain was detected ten times or more. Its antigen is still unknown. Each CDR3 protein is one row after TCRdb ran MiXCR on the PCR reads. The sample lists under 100,000 distinct CDR3 sequences, about 23% occurring once. This sample was taken from a study of molecular identifiers for immune sequencing clone quantification. At the level of the study: Five aliquots were made in replicates from the RNA of about 20,000 or 100,000 naive CD8 cells, and four were sequenced.

Per germline, CDR1 LNHDA and CDR2 SQIVND (reference sequence). V was pared by 1 base and J by 10 bases, with 8 bases between. The CDR3 consists of 12 residues. Study-wide findings and caveats: Clones above 20 RNA copies contained over 97% of effector molecules and under 1% of naive molecules.

Based on a CD8+CD4-CCR7+CD45RA+ profile, naive CD8 T cells were sorted. This chain uses TRBV19 with TRBJ2-1; the D gene is possibly TRBD1 (5 bases). The source material was naive CD8+ T cells from blood, with Jurkat cell RNA spiked in. The subset: FACS-sorted CD8+CD4-CCR7+CD45RA+ naive T cells. The source of this sequence is a human donor in good health. Some libraries in this study had Jurkat cell RNA spiked in. The CDR3 bases are TGTGCCAGTAGTATAGGGCCAGGGGAGCAGTTCTTC. Residues: CASSIGPGEQFF.